The sample holds a few counts of the clone carrying this T cell receptor (beta chain). Its matching antigen is unknown. This CDR3 region has 13 residues. Germline V lookup: CDR1 SGHTA, CDR2 FQGNSA. Trimming took off 2 bases at V and 7 bases at J, with 9 bases between the two ends. Using immunoSEQ multiplex PCR, the repertoire was profiled, and TCRdb retains in-frame clones only, with some absent. The data show about 87,000 clones, roughly four fifths seen once. Time point noted: after dendritic cell vaccination, including at tumor progression/relapse. PBMC were collected before vaccination, two weeks after the third vaccination, and at progression. These data come from a study of glioma-infiltrating T cells after dendritic cell vaccination. Across the study: Patients received autologous tumor lysate-pulsed dendritic cell vaccination between about 2002 and 2013.

General observations from the study: Higher pretreatment TIL content predicted longer progression-free time and survival.

Sequenced material: blood, taken after dendritic cell vaccination. The chain joins TRBV7-2 to TRBJ1-3; no clear D. This sequence was found in a human donor with glioblastoma. CDR3 nucleotide sequence: TGTGCCAGCAGCTTAAATGGGCAGAACACCATATATTTT. Translated: CASSLNGQNTIYF.